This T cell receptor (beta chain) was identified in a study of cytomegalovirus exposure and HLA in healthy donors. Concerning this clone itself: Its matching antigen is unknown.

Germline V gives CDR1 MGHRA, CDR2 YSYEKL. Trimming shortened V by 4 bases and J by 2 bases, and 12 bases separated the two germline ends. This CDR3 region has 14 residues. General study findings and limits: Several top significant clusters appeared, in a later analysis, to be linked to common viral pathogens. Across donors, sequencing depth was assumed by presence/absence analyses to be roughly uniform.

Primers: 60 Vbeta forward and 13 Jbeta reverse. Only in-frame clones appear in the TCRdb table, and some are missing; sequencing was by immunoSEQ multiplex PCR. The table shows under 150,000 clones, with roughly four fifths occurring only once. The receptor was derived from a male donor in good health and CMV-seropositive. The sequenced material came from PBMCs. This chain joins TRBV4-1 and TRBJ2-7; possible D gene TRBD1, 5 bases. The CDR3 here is CASSRPDRTYEQYF. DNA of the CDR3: TGCGCCAGCAGCCGTCCCGACAGAACCTACGAGCAGTACTTC.